The clone carrying this T cell receptor (beta chain) has just a few counts. The study ran the assay at deep level. Unsorted PBMC DNA underwent sequencing on ten immunoSEQ deep assay plates. Only in-frame clones appear in the TCRdb table, and some are missing; sequencing was by immunoSEQ multiplex PCR. Of roughly 510,000 clones in the sample, roughly 85% were seen once. The entry originates in a study of shared clonotypes between healthy human individuals. Participating donors were healthy, HIV-negative adults free of recent acute infections or vaccinations. Trimming stripped 5 bases from V and 6 bases from J, with 10 bases between. The CDR3 runs to 12 residues. Per germline, CDR1 SGHTA and CDR2 FQGTGA.

J is TRBJ1-1 and V is TRBV7-3; maybe TRBD1 (5 bases). Input material: PBMCs. This receptor was taken from a woman aged 40 to 50 in good health. Some clones in this sample may be carry-over from other donors' samples. The DNA for the CDR3 is TGTGCCAGCAGCCCGGAAGGGGCTGAAGCTTTCTTT. Translation gives CASSPEGAEAFF.